A single sample is the source of the 17 T cell receptor beta chains below, sequenced in a study of cytomegalovirus exposure and HLA in healthy donors. Both 60 Vbeta primers and 13 Jbeta primers went into the PCR. The protocol was immunoSEQ multiplex PCR, while the TCRdb copy is restricted to in-frame clones and leaves out a portion. The table has 100,000 to 150,000 clones, around 78% seen once. Sequencing was performed on PBMCs. These receptors were collected from a man aged 50 to 60 in good health and CMV-seronegative.

With respect to this clone: The junction and the germline gene differ at one end; a read error may be behind it. The genes are TRBV6-1 and TRBJ2-3; 8 bases align to TRBD2. The CDR3 is made up of 16 amino acids. The V gene's germline CDR1 is MNHNS and CDR2 SASEGT. The CDR3 spells CVSSESVGGALDTQYF. CDR3 sequence (DNA): TGTGTCAGCAGTGAGAGTGTCGGGGGGGCCTTAGATACGCAGTATTTT.

This clone has a single count. The junction shows a germline mismatch at one end, possibly a read error. Within the sample, other DNA sequences also encode this same CDR3. The V and J genes are TRBV6-5 and TRBJ2-5, with 7 positions matching TRBD2. CDR3 length: 13 residues. Per the germline V gene, CDR1 is MNHEY and CDR2 is SVGAGI. The CDR3 reads CASSPGLGETQYF. The CDR3 DNA reads TGTGCCAGCAGTCCCGGACTAGGCGAGACCCAATACTTC.

This clone is medium-sized by share. V usage is TRBV4-3 and J usage is TRBJ1-4; 7 nucleotides align to TRBD1. Trimming at V came to 5 bases and at J to 8 bases, leaving 11 bases not matched to a gene. The CDR3 is 15 residues long. Germline CDR1 reads LGHNA; CDR2 reads YSLEER. The CDR3 DNA is TGCGCCAGCAGCGTAAACAGGGGAGTGTGGGAAAAACTGTTTTTT. Amino acids: CASSVNRGVWEKLFF.

The V and J genes are TRBV9 and TRBJ1-2; D possibly corresponds to TRBD1 (6 bases). V was cut by 0 bases and J by 3 bases, with 9 bases left in between. The germline gives CDR1 SGDLS, CDR2 YYNGEE. The CDR3 length is 14 residues. The CDR3 region is CASSVEGDDYGYTF. The CDR3 nucleotides read TGTGCCAGCAGCGTAGAGGGGGACGACTATGGCTACACCTTC.

Here the CDR3 reads CASSWSPETNQPQHF. CDR3 bases: TGTGCCAGCAGCTGGTCCCCGGAGACGAATCAGCCCCAGCATTTT. This chain joins TRBV5-5 and TRBJ1-5, with D unclear. The CDR3 is 15 amino acids. Germline V lookup: CDR1 SGHKS, CDR2 YYEKEE (reference sequence). V shed 3 bases and J shed 4 bases, with 14 bases lying between them.

The chain joins TRBV7-8 to TRBJ1-2; tentative D call: TRBD1 (5 bases). The CDR3 sequence is 15 residues long. Germline lookup yields CDR1 SGHVS and CDR2 FQNEAQ. V was clipped by 7 bases and J by 6 bases, with 21 bases between them. The CDR3 nucleotides are TGTGCCAGCACTCCCAACACGGGGGGTTGGAATGGCTACACCTTC. Its translation: CASTPNTGGWNGYTF. Supplemented by reference TRBV7-8 and TRBJ1-2, the full variable domain reads GAGVSQSPRYKVAKRGQDVALRCDPISGHVSLFWYQQALGQGPEFLTYFQNEAQLDKSGLPSDRFFAERPEGSVSTLKIQRTQQEDSAVYLCASTPNTGGWNGYTFGSGTRLTVV.

This clone has just a few counts. This chain links TRBV4-1 with TRBJ2-1; 13 bases match TRBD2. The germline gives CDR1 MGHRA, CDR2 YSYEKL. The trim removed 4 bases at V and 2 bases at J, leaving 8 bases unmatched. The CDR3 consists of 18 residues. DNA of the CDR3: TGCGCCAGCAGCCCATCCGGGACTAGCGGGATTCCCTACAATGAGCAGTTCTTC. Its protein product is CASSPSGTSGIPYNEQFF.

The chain carries TRBV29-1 and TRBJ1-6, with 11 positions matching TRBD1. Germline lookup yields CDR1 SQVTM and CDR2 ANQGSEA. J lost 9 bases, V lost 7 bases, and 8 bases had no gene match. The CDR3 has 14 residues. The CDR3 loop is CSAKGQGAGSPLHF. CDR3 DNA sequence: TGCAGCGCTAAAGGACAGGGGGCAGGTTCACCCCTCCACTTT.

This chain joins TRBV9 and TRBJ1-1; no clear D gene. The CDR3 contains 14 residues. The germline V and J ends were trimmed by 7 bases and 0 bases, with 13 bases remaining between them. Germline lookup yields CDR1 SGDLS and CDR2 YYNGEE. The CDR3 region is CASGGWGMNTEAFF. CDR3 DNA sequence: TGTGCCAGCGGAGGATGGGGAATGAACACTGAAGCTTTCTTT.

The DNA for the CDR3 is TGCGCCAGCAGCCGCCCCGGGACCCAGTACTTC. Its translation: CASSRPGTQYF. This chain uses TRBV5-1 with TRBJ2-5; D remains ambiguous. Trimming took 4 bases from V and 7 from J, leaving 8 bases between them. The CDR3 is made up of 11 amino acids. The V gene's germline CDR1 is SGHRS and CDR2 YFSETQ. Filled out from reference TRBV5-1 and TRBJ2-5, the complete variable domain reads KAGVTQTPRYLIKTRGQQVTLSCSPISGHRSVSWYQQTPGQGLQFLFEYFSETQRNKGNFPGRFSGRQFSNSRSEMNVSTLELGDSALYLCASSRPGTQYFGPGTRLLVL.

This clone was found once. As DNA, the CDR3 is TGTGCCAGCAGCTGGCGGGGGCCTCAAGATACGCAGTATTTT. Translation gives CASSWRGPQDTQYF. The chain recombines TRBV7-6 with TRBJ2-3; D might be TRBD2 (7 bases). Germline V gene data show CDR1 as SGHVS and CDR2 as FNYEAQ. This CDR3 is 14 amino acids long. Trimming took off 4 bases at V and 5 bases at J, with 13 bases between the two ends.

The rearrangement uses TRBV6-1 and TRBJ1-1; 8 nucleotides line up with TRBD1. Per the germline V gene, CDR1 is MNHNS and CDR2 is SASEGT. The CDR3 sequence is 14 residues long. The CDR3 loop reads CASALDRVNTEAFF. Written as DNA, the CDR3 is TGTGCGAGCGCTCTGGACAGGGTGAACACTGAAGCTTTCTTT.

The chain has TRBV6-1 and TRBJ2-7; 7 bases line up with TRBD1. Germline V CDR1 and CDR2: MNHNS, SASEGT. With V trimmed by 6 bases and J by 7 bases, 12 bases remained unmatched. This CDR3 region has 14 residues. The CDR3 loop is CASSFRGTAPEQYV. Here the CDR3 DNA reads TGTGCCAGCAGCTTCCGTGGGACAGCCCCAGAGCAGTACGTC.

The chain combines TRBV6-6 with TRBJ2-6; D is possibly TRBD1 (6 bases). The V gene lost 6 bases and the J gene lost 0 bases, with 9 bases spanning the gap. This CDR3 is 15 amino acids long. Germline V gene sequence: CDR1 MNHNY, CDR2 SVGAGI (reference sequence). CDR3 loop: CASRDSSSGANVLTF. The CDR3 coding sequence is TGTGCCAGCAGGGACAGCTCCTCTGGGGCCAACGTCCTGACTTTC.

This chain joins TRBV5-1 and TRBJ1-4; a possible D gene is TRBD1 (6 bases). This CDR3 comprises 14 residues. Between the trimmed V and J ends, which lost 1 base and 2 bases, there was a span of 6 bases. Germline V lookup: CDR1 SGHRS, CDR2 YFSETQ. In DNA form, the CDR3 reads TGCGCCAGCAGCTTGACAGGGACTAATGAAAAACTGTTTTTT. As protein: CASSLTGTNEKLFF. The full variable domain, with the rest looked up from reference TRBV5-1 and TRBJ1-4, is KAGVTQTPRYLIKTRGQQVTLSCSPISGHRSVSWYQQTPGQGLQFLFEYFSETQRNKGNFPGRFSGRQFSNSRSEMNVSTLELGDSALYLCASSLTGTNEKLFFGSGTQLSVL.

The chain employs TRBV19 and TRBJ2-7, with a tentative D call TRBD1 (6 bases). V was shortened by 5 bases and J by 4 bases, with 12 bases between the two germline ends. The CDR3 covers 13 residues. CDR1 and CDR2 from the germline V gene are LNHDA and SQIVND (reference sequence). CDR3 protein: CASSLQGHYEQYF. CDR3 sequence (DNA): TGTGCCAGTAGTCTCCAGGGACATTACGAGCAGTACTTC.

This clone appeared once. CDR3 sequence (DNA): TGTGCCAGTAGTTCAGGACAGCTTAAAAACATTCAGTACTTC. Translated: CASSSGQLKNIQYF. The genes are TRBV19 and TRBJ2-4, with D possibly matching TRBD1 (6 bases). CDR3 length equals 14 residues. Germline V gives CDR1 LNHDA, CDR2 SQIVND (reference sequence). The germline V and J ends were trimmed by 5 bases and 4 bases, with 12 bases remaining between them.